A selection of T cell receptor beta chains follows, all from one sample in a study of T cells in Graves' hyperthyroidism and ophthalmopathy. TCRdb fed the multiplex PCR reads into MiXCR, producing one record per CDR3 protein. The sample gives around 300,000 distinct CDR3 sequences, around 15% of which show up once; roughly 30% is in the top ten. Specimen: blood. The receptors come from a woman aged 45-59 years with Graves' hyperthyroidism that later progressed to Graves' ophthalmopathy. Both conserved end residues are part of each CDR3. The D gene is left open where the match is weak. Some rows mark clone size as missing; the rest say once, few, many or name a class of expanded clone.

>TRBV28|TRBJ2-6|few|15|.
TGTGCCAGCAGTCGAGGGGGAACTGGGGCCAACGTCCTGACTTTC
CASSRGGTGANVLTF
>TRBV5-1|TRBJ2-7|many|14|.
TGCGCCAGCAGCTTGGCCGGTGGTAGCAGGGGGCAGTACTTC
CASSLAGGSRGQYF
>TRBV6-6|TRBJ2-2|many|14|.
TGTGCCAGCAGTTACGGGCCTGGGACCGGGGAGCTGTTTTTT
CASSYGPGTGELFF
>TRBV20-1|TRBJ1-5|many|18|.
TGCAGTGCTAGGAAGTTCGGGCCCTCCCGGCAAGACCGTCAGCCCCAGCATTTT
CSARKFGPSRQDRQPQHF
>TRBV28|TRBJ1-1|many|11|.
TGTGCCAGCAGCCGTGCACGAGAAGCTTTCTTT
CASSRAREAFF
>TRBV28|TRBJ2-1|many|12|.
TGTGCCAGCAGCCTCGGACTGAATGAGCAGTTCTTC
CASSLGLNEQFF
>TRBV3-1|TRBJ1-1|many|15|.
TGTGCCAGCAGCCACCTATTCCAGGGAGGAGGCGAAGCTTTCTTT
CASSHLFQGGGEAFF
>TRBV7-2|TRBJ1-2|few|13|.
TGTGCCAGCAGCCTCCCCTACACCGAGGGCTACACCTTC
CASSLPYTEGYTF
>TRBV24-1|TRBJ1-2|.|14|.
TGTGCCACCAGTGATTCGAGGGGCGGCTATGGCTACACCTTC
CATSDSRGGYGYTF
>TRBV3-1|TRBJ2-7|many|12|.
TGTGCCAGCAGCCGGCACTCCTACGAGCAGTACTTC
CASSRHSYEQYF
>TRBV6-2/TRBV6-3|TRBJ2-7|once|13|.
TGTGCCAGCAGCCCATCGGGGCGGGGTGAGCAGTACTTC
CASSPSGRGEQYF
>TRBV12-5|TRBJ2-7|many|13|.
TGTGCTAGTGGTTTGGAACAGGGCACCGAGCAGTACTTC
CASGLEQGTEQYF
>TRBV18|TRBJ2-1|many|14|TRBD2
TGTGCCAGCTCACCAGGGACTAGCGTAGGTGAGCAGTTCTTC
CASSPGTSVGEQFF
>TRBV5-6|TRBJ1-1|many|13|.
TGTGCCAGCAGCTTGCAGACAGCCACTGAAGCTTTCTTT
CASSLQTATEAFF
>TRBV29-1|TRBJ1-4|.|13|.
TGCAGCGTTTGGGGGGGGTCTAATGAAAAACTGTTTTTT
CSVWGGSNEKLFF
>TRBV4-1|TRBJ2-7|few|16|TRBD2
TGCGCCAGCAGCCATGGTCTAGCGGGAAAGGAGTACGAGCAGTACTTC
CASSHGLAGKEYEQYF
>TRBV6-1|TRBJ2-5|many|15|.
TGTGCCAGCAGTGAAGCTGGCAGGGCGGGGGAGACCCAGTACTTC
CASSEAGRAGETQYF
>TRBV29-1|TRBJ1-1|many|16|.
TGCAGCGTCAGAGGGGCCGGCATGACGATGAACACTGAAGCTTTCTTT
CSVRGAGMTMNTEAFF
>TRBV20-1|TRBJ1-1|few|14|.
TGCAGTGCTAGAGATCGGGGGGGCTATATTGAAGCTTTCTTT
CSARDRGGYIEAFF
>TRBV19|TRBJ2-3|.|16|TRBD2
TGTGCCAGTAGTATAGGACTAGCGGGATTCACAGATACGCAGTATTTT
CASSIGLAGFTDTQYF
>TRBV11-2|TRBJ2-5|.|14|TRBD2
TGTGCCAGCAACGATCTAGCGGGAGCAGAGACCCAGTACTTC
CASNDLAGAETQYF
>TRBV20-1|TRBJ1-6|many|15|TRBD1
TGCAGTGCTTCGAGCGGGACAGGGTATAATTCACCCCTCCACTTT
CSASSGTGYNSPLHF
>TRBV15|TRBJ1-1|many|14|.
TGTGCCACCAGCAGTGAGGGTTGGAACACTGAAGCTTTCTTT
CATSSEGWNTEAFF
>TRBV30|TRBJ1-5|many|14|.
TGTGCCTGGAGTGTTTTGACGAGCAATCAGCCCCAGCATTTT
CAWSVLTSNQPQHF
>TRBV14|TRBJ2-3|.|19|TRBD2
TGTGCCAGCAGCCAAGATCAGGGGACTAGAGGTTTTGGCACAGATACGCAGTATTTT
CASSQDQGTRGFGTDTQYF
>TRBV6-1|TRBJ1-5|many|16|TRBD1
TGTGCCAGCAGGAGCAATACAGGGGGCTGGAATCAGCCCCAGCATTTT
CASRSNTGGWNQPQHF
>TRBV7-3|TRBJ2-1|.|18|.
TGTGCCAGCAGCTTAAAGGGAGGGGGCGCTCGGAAATACAATGAGCAGTTCTTC
CASSLKGGGARKYNEQFF
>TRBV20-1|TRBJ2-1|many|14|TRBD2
TGCAGTGCTAGAGGACTAGCGGGGTTCAGTGAGCAGTTCTTC
CSARGLAGFSEQFF
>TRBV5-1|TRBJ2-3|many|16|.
TGCGCCAGCAGCTCGGGGAGACAGAAACCGGTGGATACGCAGTATTTT
CASSSGRQKPVDTQYF
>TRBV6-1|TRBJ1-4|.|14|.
TGTGCCAGCAGTGACGAGCGGGACCTGGCAAAACTGTTTTTT
CASSDERDLAKLFF
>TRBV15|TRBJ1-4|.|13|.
TGTGCCACCAGTCCCAGGCGACATGAAAAACTGTTTTTT
CATSPRRHEKLFF
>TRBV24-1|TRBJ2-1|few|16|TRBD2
TGTGCCACCAGTCCCTCGACTAGCGGTATATACAATGAGCAGTTCTTC
CATSPSTSGIYNEQFF
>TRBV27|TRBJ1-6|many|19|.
TGTGCCAGCAGTGAGGGGCCCGGTGAATGGGGGGGTAATGATTCACCCCTCCACTTT
CASSEGPGEWGGNDSPLHF
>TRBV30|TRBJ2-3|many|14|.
TGTGCCTGGAGTGGTTCCCATTTGGCAGATACGCAGTATTTT
CAWSGSHLADTQYF